The clone carrying this T cell receptor (beta chain) was found many times. Genomic DNA served as template for TCR beta VDJ and CDR3 profiling. Each CDR3 protein is one row after TCRdb ran MiXCR on the reads. The sample yields 400,000 to 450,000 distinct CDR3 sequences, 65% to 75% seen once. The junction had 3 bases not matched to a gene; V was cut back by 0 bases and J by 1 base. The CDR3 loop spans 15 amino acids. Germline V gene lookup returns CDR1 SGHNT and CDR2 YENEEA. The data belong to a study of CD8+CD57+ T cells in acquired aplastic anemia. The chain has TRBV11-3 and TRBJ2-7; 7 nucleotides match TRBD1. The receptor's source is a human donor in good health, serving as a control. The sequenced sample was sorted CD4+, CD8+, or CD8+CD57+ T cells (not recorded which) from PBMCs. The CDR3 is CASSLEGGASYEQYF. Written as DNA, the CDR3 is TGTGCCAGCAGCTTAGAAGGGGGCGCGTCCTACGAGCAGTACTTC. The variable domain in full, completed from reference TRBV11-3 and TRBJ2-7, reads EAGVVQSPRYKIIEKKQPVAFWCNPISGHNTLYWYLQNLGQGPELLIRYENEEAVDDSQLPKDRFSAERLKGVDSTLKIQPAELGDSAVYLCASSLEGGASYEQYFGPGTRLTVT.